The text below deals with one T cell receptor (beta chain). The antigen is undetermined. With 60 Vbeta and 13 Jbeta primers, the PCR was carried out. Sequencing was performed with immunoSEQ multiplex PCR; in TCRdb, only in-frame clones are kept and a portion is missing. The sample holds roughly 160,000 clones, about 80% seen once. This specimen belongs to a study of cytomegalovirus exposure and HLA in healthy donors. The V segment lost 0 bases and the J segment 9 bases; nucleotides outside the gene matches: 4. The CDR3 has 14 amino acids. The germline gives CDR1 SGHRS, CDR2 YFSETQ. Study-wide results and limits: In vitro work confirmed that a few CMV-associated chains recognize CMV antigens. Rare TCR sequences predominated, though certain public TCRs were found in many donors.

This TCR was sampled from a man over 45 in good health and CMV-seropositive. Sequenced input: PBMCs. The genes are TRBV5-1 and TRBJ2-1, with TRBD2 identical over 9 bases. For the CDR3, the DNA is TGCGCCAGCAGCTTGGTTGTAGCGGGGGTTGAGCAGTTCTTC. Translated: CASSLVVAGVEQFF.